This T cell receptor beta chain was captured in a study of patients and donors after allogeneic stem cell transplantation. The CDR3 consists of 13 residues. Germline V gives CDR1 LNHDA, CDR2 SQIVND (reference sequence). The germline V and J ends were trimmed by 6 bases and 5 bases, with 13 bases remaining between them. This clonotype was counted only a few times. TCRdb used MiXCR to reprocess the RT-PCR reads, holding one entry per CDR3 protein. The table shows hundreds of thousands of distinct CDR3 sequences, with more than 15% occurring only once. The clonotype comes from a human donor who was either an allogeneic HSCT recipient or a stem cell or donor lymphocyte infusion donor (not recorded which). It is not recorded whose cells these are; they may come from a transplant donor. The chain recombines TRBV19 with TRBJ2-5; tentative D call: TRBD2 (6 bases). Sequenced: blood, either unsorted or a sorted T cell fraction (not recorded which). DNA of the CDR3: TGTGCCAGTAGAAAGGGAGGAAGGGAGACCCAGTACTTC. Translated, it gives CASRKGGRETQYF.